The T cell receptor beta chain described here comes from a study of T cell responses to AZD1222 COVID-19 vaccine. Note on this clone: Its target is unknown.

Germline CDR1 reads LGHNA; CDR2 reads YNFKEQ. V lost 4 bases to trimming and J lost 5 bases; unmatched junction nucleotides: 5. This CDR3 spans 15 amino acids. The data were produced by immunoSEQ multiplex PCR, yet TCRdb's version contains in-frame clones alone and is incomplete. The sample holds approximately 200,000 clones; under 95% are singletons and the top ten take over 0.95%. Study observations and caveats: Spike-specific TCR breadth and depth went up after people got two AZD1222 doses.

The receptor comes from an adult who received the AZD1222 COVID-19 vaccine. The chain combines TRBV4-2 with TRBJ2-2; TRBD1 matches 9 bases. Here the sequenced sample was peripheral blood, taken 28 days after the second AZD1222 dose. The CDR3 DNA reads TGTGCCAGCAGCCGTACCGGGACAGGGACCGGGGAGCTGTTTTTT. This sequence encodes CASSRTGTGTGELFF.